This is a list of T cell receptor beta chains from one sample in a study of blood T cell repertoires in COVID-19. Using immunoSEQ multiplex PCR, the repertoire was profiled, and TCRdb retains in-frame clones only, with some absent. This table holds more than 70,000 clones, 75% to 85% found once. Input material: peripheral blood. The receptors come from a woman between 70 and 85 years old with acute or convalescent COVID-19. The CDR3 runs from the conserved cysteine through the conserved F or W. Each record gives: clone size, V gene, J gene, D gene, CDR3 protein, CDR3 DNA. The D gene is left open where the match is weak. The size entry is marked missing in some rows and otherwise reads once, few, many or a size class.

clone_size: NA
v_call: TRBV7-2
j_call: TRBJ2-2
d_call: TRBD2
cdr3_aa: CASSLASGLGGTGELFF
cdr3_nt: TGTGCCAGCAGCTTAGCCTCGGGACTAGGGGGCACCGGGGAGCTGTTTTTT

clone_size: NA
v_call: TRBV5-4
j_call: TRBJ2-1
d_call: TRBD2
cdr3_aa: CASSSREAAGNEQFF
cdr3_nt: TGTGCCAGCAGCTCGAGGGAGGCAGCGGGGAATGAGCAGTTCTTC

clone_size: NA
v_call: TRBV4-3
j_call: TRBJ1-2
d_call: TRBD1
cdr3_aa: CASSQRTGVYGYTF
cdr3_nt: TGCGCCAGCAGCCAACGGACAGGGGTCTATGGCTACACCTTC

clone_size: once
v_call: TRBV5-1
j_call: TRBJ2-1
d_call: TRBD2
cdr3_aa: CASSLGGLAGFNEQFF
cdr3_nt: TGCGCCAGCAGCTTGGGTGGGCTAGCGGGATTTAATGAGCAGTTCTTC

clone_size: NA
v_call: TRBV7-9
j_call: TRBJ1-4
d_call: NA
cdr3_aa: CASSSYGNDEKLFF
cdr3_nt: TGTGCCAGCAGCTCGTACGGGAATGATGAAAAACTGTTTTTT

clone_size: NA
v_call: TRBV29-1
j_call: TRBJ2-1
d_call: NA
cdr3_aa: CSVQRELGQFF
cdr3_nt: TGCAGCGTTCAGAGGGAACTGGGGCAGTTCTTC

clone_size: NA
v_call: TRBV5-1
j_call: TRBJ2-1
d_call: TRBD2
cdr3_aa: CASSSGLAGVNEQFF
cdr3_nt: TGCGCCAGCAGCTCGGGACTAGCGGGAGTCAATGAGCAGTTCTTC

clone_size: NA
v_call: TRBV7-2
j_call: TRBJ2-3
d_call: TRBD1
cdr3_aa: CASSLGTGRADTQYF
cdr3_nt: TGTGCCAGCAGCCTCGGGACAGGGAGGGCAGATACGCAGTATTTT

clone_size: NA
v_call: TRBV10-3
j_call: TRBJ1-4
d_call: NA
cdr3_aa: CATFNEKLFF
cdr3_nt: TGTGCCACTTTTAATGAAAAACTGTTTTTT

clone_size: few
v_call: TRBV6-5
j_call: TRBJ1-2
d_call: TRBD1
cdr3_aa: CASSINWDSSYGYTF
cdr3_nt: TGTGCCAGCAGTATCAATTGGGACAGCTCTTATGGCTACACCTTC

clone_size: NA
v_call: TRBV29-1
j_call: TRBJ2-5
d_call: NA
cdr3_aa: CSVAPQETQYF
cdr3_nt: TGCAGCGTTGCTCCCCAAGAGACCCAGTACTTC